This T cell receptor (beta chain) was found in a study of blood T cell repertoires in COVID-19. Authors' data handling: Quantification of nucleated cells was approximated via reference gene primer amplification. TCRdb's table, derived via immunoSEQ multiplex PCR, lists solely in-frame clones and lacks some. That table furnishes V, J and clone size, whereas the DNA furnished D and trimming. The sample includes a few hundred thousand clones, 92% of them seen just once. Individuals drawn from 24 US areas were roughly 18 to 95 years old. Clinical history reported by participants formed the basis on which cohorts were assigned. Recovered status in Cohort 3 required two negative PCRs, clearance, or symptom resolution. Germline lookup yields CDR1 GTSNPN and CDR2 SVGIG (reference sequence). This CDR3 is built from 15 residues. The ends lost 0 bases at V and 7 bases at J; junction bases unmatched: 3.

The sequenced material came from PBMCs or T cells enriched from blood (not recorded which). This receptor was identified in a woman between 25 and 40 years old who had recovered from COVID-19. The chain is built from TRBV30 and TRBJ1-6, with 10 bases fitting TRBD1. This CDR3 reads CAWSVRGQGNSPLHF. Written as DNA, the CDR3 is TGTGCCTGGAGTGTACGGGGACAGGGGAATTCACCCCTCCACTTT.